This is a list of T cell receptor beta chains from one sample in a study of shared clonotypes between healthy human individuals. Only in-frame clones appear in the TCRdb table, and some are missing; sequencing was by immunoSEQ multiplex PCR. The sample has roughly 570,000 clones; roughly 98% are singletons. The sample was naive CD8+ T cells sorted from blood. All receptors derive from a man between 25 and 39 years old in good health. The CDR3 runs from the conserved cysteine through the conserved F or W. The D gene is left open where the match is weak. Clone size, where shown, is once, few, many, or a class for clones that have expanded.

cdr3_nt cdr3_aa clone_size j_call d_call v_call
TGTGCCACCAGCGAATACCCCTTCGACCCGGGACAGTACACTGAAGCTTTCTTT CATSEYPFDPGQYTEAFF NA TRBJ1-1 TRBD1 TRBV15
TGCGCCAGCAGCCAAGCTAGTGGCTCCTACGAGCAGTACTTC CASSQASGSYEQYF NA TRBJ2-7 NA TRBV4-1
TGCAGCGTTGTGTGGAACACCCAAGAGACCCAGTACTTC CSVVWNTQETQYF NA TRBJ2-5 NA TRBV29-1
TGTGCCAGCTCACCACGGGCAGAGCATGAAGAGACCCAGTACTTC CASSPRAEHEETQYF NA TRBJ2-5 NA TRBV18
TGTGCCAGCAGCTTCTATAACAATGAGCAGTTCTTC CASSFYNNEQFF once TRBJ2-1 NA TRBV5-5
TGTGCCAGCAGCCAAGCCCTCACAGGGGGCGCAGAGACCCAGTACTTC CASSQALTGGAETQYF NA TRBJ2-5 TRBD1 TRBV11-2
TGCAGCGTGCCCGGACAGGAAGCTTTCTTT CSVPGQEAFF NA TRBJ1-1 NA TRBV29-1
TGTGCCAGCAGCTCAGGACTAGCGGCCACAGATACGCAGTATTTT CASSSGLAATDTQYF once TRBJ2-3 TRBD2 TRBV9
TGTGCCAGCAGTTCCCGGGTCAGTGAAAACTATGGCTACACCTTC CASSSRVSENYGYTF NA TRBJ1-2 NA TRBV27
TGTGCCAGCAGCTTAATTTGGACAGAGAATGAAAAACTGTTTTTT CASSLIWTENEKLFF NA TRBJ1-4 NA TRBV7-9
TGCAGCGTTGGGGCGGAATCTAGCACAGATACGCAGTATTTT CSVGAESSTDTQYF NA TRBJ2-3 NA TRBV29-1
TGTGCCAGCAGTACGCTCCGTAGCGGGAGTACAGATACGCAGTATTTT CASSTLRSGSTDTQYF NA TRBJ2-3 TRBD2 TRBV28
TGTGCCAGCAGCACTACAAGTCCCCGGGGCAATCAGCCCCAGCATTTT CASSTTSPRGNQPQHF NA TRBJ1-5 NA TRBV6-6
TGTGCCAGCAGTTCCCTGTCTGGGAGTCTCGGGGAGCTGTTTTTT CASSSLSGSLGELFF NA TRBJ2-2 NA TRBV28
TGCGCCAGCAGCCAAGTTGGGACTAGCGGGAGCGTCGTCTACGAGCAGTACTTC CASSQVGTSGSVVYEQYF NA TRBJ2-7 TRBD2 TRBV4-1
TGTGCCAGCAGCGGTAGCGGGAGGGCCTTGGAGGAGACCCAGTACTTC CASSGSGRALEETQYF NA TRBJ2-5 TRBD2 TRBV9
TGTGCCAGCAGTTTTGGGGTTAGGGCAACTGGGGCCAACGTCCTGACTTTC CASSFGVRATGANVLTF NA TRBJ2-6 NA TRBV14
TGCAGCGTGAAGGGACAGGGGGCCAGCTACTACGAGCAGTACTTC CSVKGQGASYYEQYF NA TRBJ2-7 TRBD1 TRBV29-1
TGCGCCAGCCTCAATGGACCAAACACTGAAGCTTTCTTT CASLNGPNTEAFF NA TRBJ1-1 NA TRBV10-1
TGCGCCAGCAGCCAAGAGGCCCAGTTCAACGAGCAGTACTTC CASSQEAQFNEQYF NA TRBJ2-7 NA TRBV4-3
TGCGCCAGCAGCCAAGATAAGGCTGGGCAGTTTCTAAACGAGCAGTACTTC CASSQDKAGQFLNEQYF NA TRBJ2-7 NA TRBV4-3
TGTGCCAGCAGCCAAGATTCCAGGGATGGCTACACCTTC CASSQDSRDGYTF once TRBJ1-2 NA TRBV4-2
TGTGCCAGCAGTGGACTGGGGGCGACCGCTGAAGCTTTCTTT CASSGLGATAEAFF NA TRBJ1-1 NA TRBV9
TGCAGCGTCCCGACAGGGGCTAACTATGGCTACACCTTC CSVPTGANYGYTF NA TRBJ1-2 TRBD1 TRBV29-1
TGCAGCGTTGACCCTAGACAGGGCCCTAACAATGAGCAGTTCTTC CSVDPRQGPNNEQFF NA TRBJ2-1 TRBD1 TRBV29-1
TGTGCCAGCAGTTATTTTAGCGGGACTTCCGAGCAGTACTTC CASSYFSGTSEQYF NA TRBJ2-7 TRBD2 TRBV6-5